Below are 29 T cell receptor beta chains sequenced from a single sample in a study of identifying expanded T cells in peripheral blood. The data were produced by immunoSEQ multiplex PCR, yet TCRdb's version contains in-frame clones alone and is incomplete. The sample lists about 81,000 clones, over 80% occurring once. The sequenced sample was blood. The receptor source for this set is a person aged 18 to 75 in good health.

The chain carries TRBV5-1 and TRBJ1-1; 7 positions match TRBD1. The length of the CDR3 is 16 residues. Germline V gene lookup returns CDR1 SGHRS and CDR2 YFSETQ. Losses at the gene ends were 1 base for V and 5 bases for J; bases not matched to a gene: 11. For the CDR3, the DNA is TGCGCCAGCAGCTTGTCAGGGGGAATCCCGCGGACTGAAGCTTTCTTT. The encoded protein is CASSLSGGIPRTEAFF.

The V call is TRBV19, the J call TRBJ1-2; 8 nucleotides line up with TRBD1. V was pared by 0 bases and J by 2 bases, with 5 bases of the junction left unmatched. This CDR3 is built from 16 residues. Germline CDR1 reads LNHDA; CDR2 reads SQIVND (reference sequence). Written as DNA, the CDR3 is TGTGCCAGTAGTATAGAACGGGACAGGTTAAACTATGGCTACACCTTC. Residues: CASSIERDRLNYGYTF. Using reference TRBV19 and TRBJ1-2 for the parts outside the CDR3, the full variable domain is DGGITQSPKYLFRKEGQNVTLSCEQNLNHDAMYWYRQDPGQGLRLIYYSQIVNDFQKGDIAEGYSVSREKKESFPLTVTSAQKNPTAFYLCASSIERDRLNYGYTFGSGTRLTVV.

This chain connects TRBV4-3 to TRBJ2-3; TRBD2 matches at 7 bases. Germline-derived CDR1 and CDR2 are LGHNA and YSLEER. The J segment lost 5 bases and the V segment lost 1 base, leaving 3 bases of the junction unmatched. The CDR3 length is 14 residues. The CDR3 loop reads CASSQGVAGDTQYF. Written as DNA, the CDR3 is TGCGCCAGCAGCCAAGGGGTAGCGGGAGATACGCAGTATTTT.

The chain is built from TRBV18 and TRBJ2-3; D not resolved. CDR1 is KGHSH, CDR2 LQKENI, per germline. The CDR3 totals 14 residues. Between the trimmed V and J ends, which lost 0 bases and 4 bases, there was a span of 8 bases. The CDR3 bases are TGTGCCAGCTCACCACCGCCCCCGGCAGATACGCAGTATTTT. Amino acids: CASSPPPPADTQYF.

The DNA for the CDR3 is TGTGCCAGCAGCCAACCCGCTAGCGGGAGTTACAATGAGCAGTTCTTC. It yields the protein CASSQPASGSYNEQFF. The J gene is TRBJ2-1, the V gene TRBV14; the match to TRBD2 covers 10 bases. Germline V lookup: CDR1 SGHDN, CDR2 FVKESK. V lost 2 bases, J lost 4 bases, and 5 bases stayed unmatched. The CDR3 sequence is 16 residues long.

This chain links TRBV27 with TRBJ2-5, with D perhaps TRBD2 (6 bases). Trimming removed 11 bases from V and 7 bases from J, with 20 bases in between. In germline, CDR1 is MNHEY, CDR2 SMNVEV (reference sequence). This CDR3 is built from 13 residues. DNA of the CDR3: TGTGCCGCAGGTGGAGGGCCTCAGGCGACCCAGTACTTC. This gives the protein CAAGGGPQATQYF.

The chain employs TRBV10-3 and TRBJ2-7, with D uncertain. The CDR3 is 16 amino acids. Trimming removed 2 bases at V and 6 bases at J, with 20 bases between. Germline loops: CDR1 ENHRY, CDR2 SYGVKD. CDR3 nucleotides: TGTGCCATCAGTGAGCCTGTTGGACCATCCTTGAGCGAGCAGTACTTC. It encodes CAISEPVGPSLSEQYF.

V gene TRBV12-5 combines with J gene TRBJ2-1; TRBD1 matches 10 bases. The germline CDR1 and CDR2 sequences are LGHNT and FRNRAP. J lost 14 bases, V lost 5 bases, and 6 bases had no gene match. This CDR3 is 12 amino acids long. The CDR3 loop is CASGPGQGEKFF. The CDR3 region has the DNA TGTGCTAGTGGTCCTGGACAGGGGGAAAAGTTCTTC. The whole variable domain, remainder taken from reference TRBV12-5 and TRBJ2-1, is DARVTQTPRHKVTEMGQEVTMRCQPILGHNTVFWYRQTMMQGLELLAYFRNRAPLDDSGMPKDRFSAEMPDATLATLKIQPSEPRDSAVYFCASGPGQGEKFFGPGTRLTVL.

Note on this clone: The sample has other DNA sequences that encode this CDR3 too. This chain's CDR3 is CSVGSENQPQHF. The CDR3 bases are TGCAGCGTTGGGTCGGAAAATCAGCCCCAGCATTTT. The chain uses TRBV29-1 and TRBJ1-5; D gene ambiguous. V lost 4 bases, J lost 4 bases, and 8 bases lay in between. The CDR3 length is 12 residues. CDR1 is SQVTM and CDR2 is ANQGSEA in the germline V gene.

CDR3 sequence: CSVTGQGGTGELFF. The DNA of the CDR3 is TGCAGCGTTACGGGACAGGGTGGGACCGGGGAGCTGTTTTTT. The V call is TRBV29-1, the J call TRBJ2-2; 9 bases match TRBD1. CDR3 length: 14 residues. V shed 5 bases, J shed 5 bases, and the junction held 6 bases outside the gene matches. Germline V gene data show CDR1 as SQVTM and CDR2 as ANQGSEA.

The chain's CDR3 is CASSLLNQGQSYGYTF. As DNA, the CDR3 is TGTGCCAGCAGTTTATTGAATCAGGGACAGAGTTATGGCTACACCTTC. V is TRBV28 and J is TRBJ1-2; 7 bases are a match to TRBD1. CDR3 length equals 16 residues. V was clipped by 1 base and J by 5 bases; unmatched bases: 10. From germline, CDR1 is MDHEN and CDR2 SYDVKM.

The CDR3 here is CASSTGQARPNEQFF. The CDR3 DNA reads TGTGCCAGTAGTACCGGACAGGCGAGGCCCAATGAGCAGTTCTTC. This chain connects TRBV19 to TRBJ2-1; TRBD1 agrees at 7 bases. With 4 bases clipped from V and 6 bases from J, the junction kept 9 bases outside the gene matches. Germline lookup yields CDR1 LNHDA and CDR2 SQIVND (reference sequence). The CDR3 runs 15 residues.

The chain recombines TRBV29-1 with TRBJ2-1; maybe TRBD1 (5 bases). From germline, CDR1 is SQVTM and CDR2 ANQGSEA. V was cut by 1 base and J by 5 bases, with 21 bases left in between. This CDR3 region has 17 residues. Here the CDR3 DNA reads TGCAGCGTTGAAGGGGGCAGACGGTTAGTTAGGGACAATGAGCAGTTCTTC. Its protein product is CSVEGGRRLVRDNEQFF.

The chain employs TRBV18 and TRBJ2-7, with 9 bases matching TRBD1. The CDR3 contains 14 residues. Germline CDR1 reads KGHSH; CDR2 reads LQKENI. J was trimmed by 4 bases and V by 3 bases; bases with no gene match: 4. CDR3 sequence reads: CASSPGTGLYEQYF. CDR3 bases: TGTGCCAGCTCACCGGGGACAGGGTTGTACGAGCAGTACTTC.

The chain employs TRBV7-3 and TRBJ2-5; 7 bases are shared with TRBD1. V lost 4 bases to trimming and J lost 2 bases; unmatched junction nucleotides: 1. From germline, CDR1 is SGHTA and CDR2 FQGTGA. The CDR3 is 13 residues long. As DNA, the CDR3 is TGTGCCAGCAGCTCGGGACAGCAAGAGACCCAGTACTTC. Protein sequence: CASSSGQQETQYF.

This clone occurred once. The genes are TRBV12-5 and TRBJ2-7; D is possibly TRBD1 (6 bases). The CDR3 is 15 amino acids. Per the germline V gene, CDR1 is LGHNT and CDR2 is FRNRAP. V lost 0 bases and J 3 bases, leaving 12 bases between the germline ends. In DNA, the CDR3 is TGTGCTAGTGGTTTGGTAATCACAGGGCACTACGAGCAGTACTTC. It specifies CASGLVITGHYEQYF.

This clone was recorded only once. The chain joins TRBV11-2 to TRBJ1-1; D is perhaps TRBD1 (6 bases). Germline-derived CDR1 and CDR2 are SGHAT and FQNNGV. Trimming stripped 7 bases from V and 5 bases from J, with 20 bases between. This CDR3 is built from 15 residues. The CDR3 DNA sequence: TGTGCCAGCACCTCCGGGGACACTTGGAAAACTGAAGCTTTCTTT. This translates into CASTSGDTWKTEAFF. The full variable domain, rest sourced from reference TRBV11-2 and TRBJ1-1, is EAGVAQSPRYKIIEKRQSVAFWCNPISGHATLYWYQQILGQGPKLLIQFQNNGVVDDSQLPKDRFSAERLKGVDSTLKIQPAKLEDSAVYLCASTSGDTWKTEAFFGQGTRLTVV.

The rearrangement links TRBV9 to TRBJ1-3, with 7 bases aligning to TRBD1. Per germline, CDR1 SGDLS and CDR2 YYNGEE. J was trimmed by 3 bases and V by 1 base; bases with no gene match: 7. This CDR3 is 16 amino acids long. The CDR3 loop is CASSVQSTGSGNTIYF. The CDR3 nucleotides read TGTGCCAGCAGCGTACAATCGACAGGGAGTGGAAACACCATATATTTT.

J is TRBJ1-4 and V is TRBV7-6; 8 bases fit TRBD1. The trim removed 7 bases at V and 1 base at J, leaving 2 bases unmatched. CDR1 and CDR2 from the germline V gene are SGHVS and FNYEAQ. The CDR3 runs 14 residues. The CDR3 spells CASTGGLTNEKLFF. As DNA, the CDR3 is TGTGCCAGCACAGGGGGCTTAACTAATGAAAAACTGTTTTTT.

CDR3 nucleotides: TGCAGTGCGCCTGGACTACAGCAGTTCTTC. It is translated as CSAPGLQQFF. This chain joins TRBV20-1 and TRBJ2-1; D is possibly TRBD2 (6 bases). Trimming took off 6 bases at V and 11 bases at J, with 11 bases between the two ends. The germline gives CDR1 DFQATT, CDR2 SNEGSKA (reference sequence). This CDR3 spans 10 amino acids.

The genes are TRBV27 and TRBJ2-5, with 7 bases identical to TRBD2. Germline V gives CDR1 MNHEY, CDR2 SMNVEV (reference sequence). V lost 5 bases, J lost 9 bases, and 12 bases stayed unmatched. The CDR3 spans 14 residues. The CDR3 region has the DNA TGTGCCAGCAGTCTAGCCGGGACTATAGAAGCCCAGTACTTC. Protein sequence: CASSLAGTIEAQYF.

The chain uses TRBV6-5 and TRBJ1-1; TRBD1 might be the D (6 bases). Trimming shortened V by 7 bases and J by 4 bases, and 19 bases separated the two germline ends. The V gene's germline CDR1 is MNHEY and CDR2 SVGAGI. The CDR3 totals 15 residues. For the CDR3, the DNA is TGTGCCAGCAATGGTTTCAGGGGTCCCTCCACTGAAGCTTTCTTT. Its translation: CASNGFRGPSTEAFF.

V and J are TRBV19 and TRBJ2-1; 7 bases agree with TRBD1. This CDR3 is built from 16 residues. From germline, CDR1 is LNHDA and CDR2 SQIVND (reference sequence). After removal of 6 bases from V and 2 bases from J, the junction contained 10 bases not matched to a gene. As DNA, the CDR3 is TGTGCCAGTAGGTTAACAGGGGATCCAACCTACAATGAGCAGTTCTTC. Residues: CASRLTGDPTYNEQFF.

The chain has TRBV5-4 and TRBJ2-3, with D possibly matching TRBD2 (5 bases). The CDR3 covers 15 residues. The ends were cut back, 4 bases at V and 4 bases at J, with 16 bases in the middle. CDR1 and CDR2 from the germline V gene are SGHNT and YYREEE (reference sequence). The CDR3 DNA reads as TGTGCCAGCAGCCCTGGGGAGTTAGTTGCAGATACGCAGTATTTT. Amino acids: CASSPGELVADTQYF. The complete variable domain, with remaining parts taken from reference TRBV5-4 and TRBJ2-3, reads ETGVTQSPTHLIKTRGQQVTLRCSSQSGHNTVSWYQQALGQGPQFIFQYYREEENGRGNFPPRFSGLQFPNYSSELNVNALELDDSALYLCASSPGELVADTQYFGPGTRLTVL.

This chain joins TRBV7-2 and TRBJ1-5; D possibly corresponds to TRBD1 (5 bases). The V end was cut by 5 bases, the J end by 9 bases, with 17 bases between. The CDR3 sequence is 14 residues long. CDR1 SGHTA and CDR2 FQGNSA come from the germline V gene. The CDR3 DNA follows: TGTGCCAGCAGCCCGGGGCCCACCGTCTCGCCCCAGCATTTT. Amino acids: CASSPGPTVSPQHF.

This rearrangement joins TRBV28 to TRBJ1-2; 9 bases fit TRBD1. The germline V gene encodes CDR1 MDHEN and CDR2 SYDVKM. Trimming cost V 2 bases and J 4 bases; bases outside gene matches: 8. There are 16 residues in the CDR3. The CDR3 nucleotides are TGTGCCAGCAGTTTAGATGGGACAGGGTGGGTCTATGGCTACACCTTC. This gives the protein CASSLDGTGWVYGYTF.

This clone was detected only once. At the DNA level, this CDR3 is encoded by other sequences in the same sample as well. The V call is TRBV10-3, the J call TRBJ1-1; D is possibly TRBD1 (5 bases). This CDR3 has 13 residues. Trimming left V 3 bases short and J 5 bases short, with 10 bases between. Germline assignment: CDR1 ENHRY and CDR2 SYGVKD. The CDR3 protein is CAISERGGTEAFF. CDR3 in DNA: TGTGCCATCAGTGAACGGGGGGGGACTGAAGCTTTCTTT.

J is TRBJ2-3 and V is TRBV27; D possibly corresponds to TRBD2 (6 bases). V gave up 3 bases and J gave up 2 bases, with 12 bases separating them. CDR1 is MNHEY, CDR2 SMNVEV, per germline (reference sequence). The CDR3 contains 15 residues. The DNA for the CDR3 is TGTGCCAGCAGTTTCCAACTAGCTTCCACAGATACGCAGTATTTT. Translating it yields CASSFQLASTDTQYF.

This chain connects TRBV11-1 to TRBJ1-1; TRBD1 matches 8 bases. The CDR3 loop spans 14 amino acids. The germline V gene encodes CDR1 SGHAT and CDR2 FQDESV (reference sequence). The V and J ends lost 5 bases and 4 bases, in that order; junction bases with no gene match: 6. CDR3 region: CASSTQGAATEAFF. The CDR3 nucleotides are TGTGCCAGCAGCACGCAGGGGGCAGCCACTGAAGCTTTCTTT.